This is a list of T cell receptor beta chains from one sample in a study of cytomegalovirus exposure and HLA in healthy donors. Sequenced by immunoSEQ multiplex PCR; TCRdb stores in-frame clones only, minus some. The sample lists around 120,000 clones, about three quarters occurring once. What was sequenced was PBMCs. These receptor sequences come from a woman in her thirties or forties in good health and CMV-seropositive. The CDR3 runs from the conserved cysteine through the conserved F or W. A D gene is named only where the DNA matches it firmly. Size is stated for part of the rows, as once, few or many counts, or as a class when the clone is expanded.

-,TRBJ2-7,-,TRBV5-1,CASSSTSGSYEQYF,TGCGCCAGCAGCTCGACTAGTGGCTCCTACGAGCAGTACTTC
-,TRBJ1-1,-,TRBV27,CASSWAGNTEAFF,TGTGCCAGCAGTTGGGCGGGGAACACTGAAGCTTTCTTT
-,TRBJ1-5,TRBD1,TRBV19,CASRGQGGYSNQPQHF,TGTGCCAGCAGGGGACAAGGGGGCTATAGCAATCAGCCCCAGCATTTT
-,TRBJ2-1,TRBD2,TRBV19,CASTTSGYNEQFF,TGTGCCAGTACCACTAGCGGTTACAATGAGCAGTTCTTC
-,TRBJ2-7,-,TRBV15,CATSRDRTGFYEQYF,TGTGCCACCAGCAGAGATAGGACTGGATTCTACGAGCAGTACTTC
once,TRBJ2-1,-,TRBV27,CATGPGGGYEQFF,TGTGCCACCGGGCCGGGGGGCGGCTATGAGCAGTTCTTC
-,TRBJ2-7,-,TRBV7-9,CASSGTFRTYEQYF,TGTGCCAGCAGCGGGACTTTCCGGACCTACGAGCAGTACTTC
few,TRBJ1-1,-,TRBV2,CASSEVRAGSTEAFF,TGTGCCAGCAGTGAAGTTAGGGCAGGGTCCACTGAAGCTTTCTTT
-,TRBJ1-5,TRBD1,TRBV6-1,CASSGAGQGALQPQHF,TGTGCCAGCAGTGGAGCGGGACAGGGGGCTCTTCAGCCCCAGCATTTT
few,TRBJ1-5,-,TRBV2,CASSSPGHQGGGNQPQHF,TGTGCCAGCAGTTCACCGGGACACCAGGGTGGGGGCAATCAGCCCCAGCATTTT
-,TRBJ1-1,-,TRBV5-1,CASSPDTLNTEAFF,TGCGCCAGCAGCCCTGACACACTGAACACTGAAGCTTTCTTT
few,TRBJ1-1,TRBD1,TRBV18,CASSRGDRSEAFF,TGTGCCAGCTCAAGGGGGGACAGAAGCGAAGCTTTCTTT
-,TRBJ1-2,TRBD1,TRBV5-1,CASSLERTGGYGYTF,TGCGCCAGCAGCTTGGAAAGGACAGGAGGCTATGGCTACACCTTC
-,TRBJ2-3,TRBD2,TRBV5-1,CASSGGLAGLDTQYF,TGCGCCAGCAGCGGCGGACTAGCGGGGTTAGATACGCAGTATTTT
-,TRBJ1-4,-,TRBV29-1,CSVQGSDEKLFF,TGCAGCGTACAGGGTTCCGATGAAAAACTGTTTTTT
-,TRBJ2-3,TRBD2,TRBV5-1,CASSSSLAASTDTQYF,TGCGCCAGCAGCTCCTCTCTAGCGGCGAGCACAGATACGCAGTATTTT
-,TRBJ2-7,-,TRBV6-6,CASSHPTGEQYF,TGTGCCAGCAGTCACCCGACTGGCGAGCAGTACTTC
-,TRBJ1-2,TRBD1,TRBV27,CASSFRTGGFSGYTF,TGTGCCAGCAGTTTTCGGACAGGGGGTTTTAGTGGCTACACCTTC
-,TRBJ2-7,-,TRBV12-5,CASGLFLLLGRSYEQYF,TGTGCTAGTGGTTTGTTCCTTTTGCTGGGCAGAAGCTACGAGCAGTACTTC
-,TRBJ2-1,TRBD2,TRBV7-3,CASSRSGGPYNEQFF,TGTGCCAGCAGCAGATCGGGGGGGCCCTACAATGAGCAGTTCTTC
-,TRBJ2-1,-,TRBV6-6,CASSRGEYNEQFF,TGTGCCAGTAGCCGCGGAGAATACAATGAGCAGTTCTTC
-,TRBJ2-5,TRBD1,TRBV9,CASSAGQGFVETQYF,TGTGCCAGCAGCGCGGGACAGGGTTTTGTGGAGACCCAGTACTTC
few,TRBJ1-6,-,TRBV2,CASSEEEPSPLHF,TGTGCCAGCAGTGAAGAAGAGCCCTCACCCCTCCACTTT
once,TRBJ1-1,-,TRBV4-3,CASSRAYSLGDSGTEAFF,TGCGCCAGCAGCCGCGCTTACTCCCTCGGGGATTCGGGGACTGAAGCTTTCTTT
-,TRBJ1-6,TRBD1,TRBV6-1,CASSGPGTARNSPLHF,TGTGCCAGCAGTGGTCCCGGGACAGCGCGGAATTCACCCCTCCACTTT
-,TRBJ2-1,TRBD1,TRBV6-5,CASRGRDSNEQFF,TGTGCCAGCAGGGGCCGGGACAGTAATGAGCAGTTCTTC
-,TRBJ1-6,-,TRBV5-6,CASSLGSSYNSPLHF,TGTGCCAGCAGCTTGGGGAGCTCCTATAATTCACCCCTCCACTTT
-,TRBJ2-7,TRBD2,TRBV7-9,CASSKGTSGYEQYF,TGTGCCAGCAGCAAGGGGACTAGTGGCTACGAGCAGTACTTC
-,TRBJ2-7,-,TRBV27,CASSPQGPEGEQYF,TGTGCCAGCAGCCCCCAGGGCCCGGAGGGCGAGCAGTACTTC
-,TRBJ2-7,TRBD2,TRBV6-1,CASSDGLAGGIRGF,TGTGCCAGCAGTGATGGACTAGCGGGGGGTATAAGGGGGTTC
few,TRBJ2-3,TRBD1,TRBV25-1,CASSEYRAGGADTQYF,TGTGCCAGCAGTGAATATAGGGCAGGGGGCGCAGATACGCAGTATTTT
-,TRBJ2-5,-,TRBV4-2,CASSPRGESETQYF,TGTGCCAGCAGCCCCCGGGGAGAGTCGGAGACCCAGTACTTC
-,TRBJ1-2,-,TRBV29-1,CSVLLGGLRGYTF,TGCAGCGTTCTGTTAGGGGGACTACGTGGCTACACCTTC
-,TRBJ1-1,TRBD1,TRBV9,CASSPRTGQGEAAFF,TGTGCCAGCAGCCCCCGAACTGGACAGGGGGAAGCAGCTTTCTTT
few,TRBJ1-6,-,TRBV19,CASSLQVSNSPLHF,TGTGCCAGTAGTTTACAGGTCTCGAATTCACCCCTCCACTTT